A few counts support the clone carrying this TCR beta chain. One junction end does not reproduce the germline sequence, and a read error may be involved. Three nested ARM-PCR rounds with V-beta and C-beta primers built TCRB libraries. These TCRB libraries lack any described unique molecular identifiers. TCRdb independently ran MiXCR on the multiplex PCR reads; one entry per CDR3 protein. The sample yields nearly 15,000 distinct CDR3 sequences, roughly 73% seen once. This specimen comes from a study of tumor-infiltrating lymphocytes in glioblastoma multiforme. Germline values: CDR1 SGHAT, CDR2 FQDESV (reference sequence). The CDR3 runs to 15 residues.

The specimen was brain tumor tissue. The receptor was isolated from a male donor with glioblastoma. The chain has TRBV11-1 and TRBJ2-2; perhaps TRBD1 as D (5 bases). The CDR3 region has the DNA TGTGCCAGCAGCTTGGTGGTGACGGACACCTGGGAGCTGTTTTTT. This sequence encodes CASSLVVTDTWELFF.